A selection of T cell receptor beta chains follows, all from one sample in a study of technical replicates of blood from a handful of donors. Using immunoSEQ multiplex PCR, the repertoire was profiled, and TCRdb retains in-frame clones only, with some absent. The sample consists of over 50,000 clones, almost 97% of them appearing once. Sequences were obtained from T cells isolated from PBMCs. These receptors all stem from a human donor in good health. Each CDR3 is given with its conserved first and last residue. D genes are given only for firm matches. Clone sizes are given selectively: once, few, many, or a class where the clone is expanded.

V	J	size	D	CDR3	DNA
TRBV6-5	TRBJ1-2	.	.	CASSYSVQGDYGYTF	TGTGCCAGCAGTTATTCAGTCCAGGGCGACTATGGCTACACCTTC
TRBV7-8	TRBJ2-1	once	TRBD2	CASRAGGLHEQFF	TGTGCCAGCCGAGCGGGGGGCCTCCATGAGCAGTTCTTC
TRBV2	TRBJ1-2	.	TRBD1	CASTPGTVYGYTF	TGTGCCAGCACCCCAGGGACAGTCTATGGCTACACCTTC
TRBV19	TRBJ1-5	.	TRBD1	CASTSTGTLNQPQHF	TGTGCCAGTACCTCGACAGGGACCCTCAATCAGCCCCAGCATTTT
TRBV5-5	TRBJ1-5	.	TRBD1	CASSAQGAYNQPQHF	TGTGCCAGCAGCGCACAGGGGGCGTACAATCAGCCCCAGCATTTT
TRBV7-9	TRBJ2-1	once	TRBD2	CASSPKGLTSGRPNNEQFF	TGTGCCAGCAGTCCAAAAGGGTTGACTAGCGGCCGCCCCAACAATGAGCAGTTCTTC
TRBV13	TRBJ2-3	.	.	CASSTSATGTDTQYF	TGTGCCAGCAGCACAAGCGCGACGGGCACAGATACGCAGTATTTT
TRBV5-6	TRBJ2-7	.	TRBD1	CASRRDRYYEQYF	TGTGCCAGCAGAAGGGACAGATACTACGAGCAGTACTTC
TRBV15	TRBJ1-4	.	.	CATSRDLQSTNEKLFF	TGTGCCACCAGCAGAGATTTGCAGTCAACTAATGAAAAACTGTTTTTT
TRBV6-1	TRBJ2-7	few	TRBD1	CAGSRQGAYEQYF	TGTGCCGGGTCGAGACAGGGGGCCTACGAGCAGTACTTC
TRBV4-2	TRBJ2-1	.	TRBD1	CASSPGTGYYNEQFF	TGTGCCAGCAGCCCTGGGACAGGTTACTACAATGAGCAGTTCTTC
TRBV4-1	TRBJ2-7	.	TRBD1	CASNRGQGGSYEQYF	TGCGCCAGCAACAGGGGACAGGGCGGCTCCTACGAGCAGTACTTC
TRBV4-1	TRBJ2-7	.	.	CASSQARSSYEQYF	TGCGCCAGCAGCCAAGCACGGTCTTCCTACGAGCAGTACTTC
TRBV28	TRBJ2-7	.	TRBD2	CASSLSRAGTSGMVYEQYF	TGTGCCAGCAGTTTATCCAGGGCCGGGACTAGCGGGATGGTTTACGAGCAGTACTTC
TRBV7-9	TRBJ1-6	.	.	CASNLGGANSPLHF	TGTGCCAGCAACCTAGGGGGTGCAAATTCACCCCTCCACTTT
TRBV28	TRBJ1-5	.	.	CASKRQNNQPQHF	TGTGCCAGCAAGAGACAGAACAATCAGCCCCAGCATTTT
TRBV2	TRBJ2-5	.	.	CASMWGLQETQYF	TGTGCCAGCATGTGGGGGCTCCAAGAGACCCAGTACTTC
TRBV20-1	TRBJ1-2	.	.	CSAWAGNGYTF	TGCAGTGCTTGGGCCGGCAATGGCTACACCTTC
TRBV7-2	TRBJ2-7	.	TRBD1	CASGGQGQAYEQYF	TGTGCCAGCGGGGGACAGGGGCAAGCTTACGAGCAGTACTTC
TRBV12-5	TRBJ1-1	.	TRBD1	CASGPLTGAHRWELFF	TGTGCTAGTGGTCCTCTGACAGGGGCCCACCGGTGGGAACTGTTCTTT
TRBV9	TRBJ1-1	.	.	CASSVEPMNTEAFF	TGTGCCAGCAGCGTAGAACCTATGAACACTGAAGCTTTCTTT
TRBV7-9	TRBJ2-7	.	TRBD2	CASSFAGGPTYEQYF	TGTGCCAGCAGCTTTGCGGGGGGGCCTACCTACGAGCAGTACTTC
TRBV7-9	TRBJ1-5	once	.	CASSFDRGNQPQHF	TGTGCCAGCAGCTTCGACAGAGGCAATCAGCCCCAGCATTTT
TRBV10-2	TRBJ2-3	.	.	CASSESRGELTDTQYF	TGCGCCAGCAGTGAAAGTCGAGGAGAACTCACAGATACGCAGTATTTT
TRBV5-1	TRBJ2-1	.	TRBD2	CASSFLGTSGRIMSEQFF	TGCGCCAGCAGCTTTCTCGGGACTAGCGGGAGGATAATGTCAGAGCAGTTCTTC
TRBV19	TRBJ1-5	.	.	CASSIDSPGGNQPQHF	TGTGCCAGTAGTATAGATTCCCCAGGGGGCAATCAGCCCCAGCATTTT
TRBV2	TRBJ1-3	.	.	CASSNNEQEGGNTIYF	TGTGCCAGCAGCAATAACGAACAGGAGGGGGGAAACACCATATATTTT
TRBV10-2	TRBJ2-5	.	.	CASSRRRGARETQYF	TGCGCCAGCAGTAGGAGGAGGGGAGCGAGAGAGACCCAGTACTTC
TRBV5-1	TRBJ2-1	.	TRBD2	CASSLKVSGRGAYNEQFF	TGCGCCAGCAGCTTGAAAGTAAGCGGGAGAGGTGCCTACAATGAGCAGTTCTTC
TRBV19	TRBJ1-6	.	TRBD1	CASSIGQGRNSPLHF	TGTGCCAGTAGTATAGGACAGGGGAGGAATTCACCCCTCCACTTT
TRBV2	TRBJ2-7	.	.	CASSENSYEQYF	TGTGCCAGCAGTGAAAACAGCTACGAGCAGTACTTC
TRBV7-8	TRBJ2-3	.	.	CASSTPQLLRTDTQYF	TGTGCCAGCAGCACTCCACAGCTTCTACGCACAGATACGCAGTATTTT
TRBV7-9	TRBJ1-2	.	.	CASSLVVSYGYTF	TGTGCCAGCAGCTTAGTCGTGAGCTATGGCTACACCTTC
TRBV5-1	TRBJ2-7	.	.	CASSLGQQEQYF	TGCGCCAGCAGCTTGGGACAGCAAGAACAGTACTTC
TRBV7-9	TRBJ1-5	.	TRBD1	CASSFVRDRGSNQPQHF	TGTGCCAGCAGCTTCGTCCGGGACAGGGGAAGCAATCAGCCCCAGCATTTT
TRBV7-3	TRBJ1-1	.	.	CASRQGRTEAFF	TGTGCCAGCAGGCAGGGGCGGACTGAAGCTTTCTTT
TRBV19	TRBJ1-5	.	.	CASSSRGWSNQPQHF	TGTGCCAGTAGTAGTCGGGGATGGAGCAATCAGCCCCAGCATTTT
TRBV4-1	TRBJ1-3	few	.	CASSQIGLQDRSSGNTIYF	TGCGCCAGCAGCCAAATAGGCCTACAGGATAGGAGCTCTGGAAACACCATATATTTT
TRBV2	TRBJ2-2	.	.	CASTRENTGELFF	TGTGCCAGCACGAGGGAGAACACCGGGGAGCTGTTTTTT
TRBV28	TRBJ2-1	.	.	CASIRDTYNEQFF	TGTGCCAGCATACGGGATACATACAATGAGCAGTTCTTC
TRBV4-1	TRBJ2-7	once	TRBD2	CASSLSLAGDNEQYF	TGCGCCAGCAGCCTCTCATTAGCGGGAGACAACGAGCAGTACTTC
TRBV27	TRBJ2-7	.	.	CASSLITGSSYEQYF	TGTGCCAGCAGTTTAATTACGGGTAGCTCCTACGAGCAGTACTTC
TRBV10-3	TRBJ2-7	.	TRBD1	CAISDGQGKKFYEQYF	TGTGCCATCAGTGACGGACAGGGGAAAAAATTCTACGAGCAGTACTTC
TRBV5-8	TRBJ1-6	.	TRBD1	CASSTRGRPPLHF	TGTGCCAGCAGCACTAGGGGGCGTCCACCCCTCCACTTT
TRBV6-1	TRBJ1-5	.	.	CASILDRNQPQHF	TGTGCCAGCATCCTGGACAGAAATCAGCCCCAGCATTTT
TRBV2	TRBJ2-7	once	.	CASSGLGRDNYEQYF	TGTGCCAGCAGTGGTCTGGGGCGCGATAATTACGAGCAGTACTTC
TRBV5-1	TRBJ2-7	.	.	CASSFRGSTYEQYF	TGCGCCAGCAGCTTCAGGGGATCTACCTACGAGCAGTACTTC
TRBV7-2	TRBJ1-1	.	.	CASSPGGIMNTEAFF	TGTGCCAGCAGCCCCGGGGGGATAATGAACACTGAAGCTTTCTTT
TRBV27	TRBJ2-4	.	.	CASSSGSSSKNIQYF	TGTGCCAGCAGTTCCGGTAGTAGCTCCAAAAACATTCAGTACTTC
TRBV2	TRBJ1-1	few	.	CASSELTEAFF	TGTGCCAGCAGTGAATTAACTGAAGCTTTCTTT
TRBV29-1	TRBJ2-5	.	.	CSVGRRGETQYF	TGCAGCGTTGGCAGGAGGGGCGAGACCCAGTACTTC
TRBV5-1	TRBJ1-5	.	.	CASSLSVGSNQPQHF	TGCGCCAGCAGCTTGAGCGTTGGGAGCAATCAGCCCCAGCATTTT
TRBV19	TRBJ2-7	.	TRBD1	CASSIRQGVFGEQYF	TGTGCCAGTAGTATTCGACAGGGGGTTTTCGGCGAGCAGTACTTC
TRBV7-8	TRBJ2-1	.	.	CASSPLPINEQFF	TGTGCCAGCAGCCCCTTACCTATAAATGAGCAGTTCTTC
TRBV6-5	TRBJ1-2	.	.	CASSYLEGANYGYTF	TGTGCCAGCAGTTACCTCGAGGGGGCTAACTATGGCTACACCTTC
TRBV4-1	TRBJ2-2	.	.	CASSQDGGGPNTGELFF	TGCGCCAGCAGCCAAGATGGGGGGGGGCCGAACACCGGGGAGCTGTTTTTT
TRBV2	TRBJ2-7	.	.	CASSGSDTLSSYEQYF	TGTGCCAGCAGTGGGTCGGACACACTCAGCTCCTACGAGCAGTACTTC